The 23 T cell receptor beta chains given below trace back to one sample, sequenced in a study of cytomegalovirus exposure and HLA in healthy donors. The primer mix had 60 Vbeta and 13 Jbeta primers. TCRdb's copy holds only in-frame clones and misses some; the assay was immunoSEQ multiplex PCR. The repertoire consists of some 150,000 clones, with less than 9.5% occurring once and the leading ten covering about 2%. Sequences were obtained from PBMCs. These receptors were obtained from a male donor in good health and CMV-seronegative.

The V gene is TRBV6-6, the J gene TRBJ2-1; D unclear. CDR3 size: 12 residues. Trimming stripped 6 bases from V and 8 bases from J, with 11 bases between. The germline V gene encodes CDR1 MNHNY and CDR2 SVGAGI (reference sequence). CDR3 nucleotide sequence: TGTGCCAGCAGCCTAATTGACTATGAGCAGTTCTTC. Translation gives CASSLIDYEQFF.

This clone was recorded a few times. The chain couples TRBV5-1 to TRBJ2-7; a possible D gene is TRBD2 (5 bases). The length of the CDR3 is 14 residues. V was shortened by 4 bases and J by 1 base, with 12 bases between the two germline ends. CDR1 and CDR2 (germline): SGHRS, YFSETQ. The CDR3 region has the DNA TGCGCCAGCAGCCTCGACTATTATTCCTACGAGCAGTACTTC. Protein: CASSLDYYSYEQYF.

V usage is TRBV11-2 and J usage is TRBJ2-1; D unclear. CDR1 and CDR2 from the germline V gene are SGHAT and FQNNGV. With 4 bases removed from V and 5 bases from J, the gap between germline ends came to 9 bases. This CDR3 is 13 amino acids long. This CDR3 is CASSSRVHNEQFF. The CDR3 bases are TGTGCCAGCAGCTCCCGGGTTCACAATGAGCAGTTCTTC.

The table lists this clone with a few counts. This chain connects TRBV19 to TRBJ1-2, with 8 nucleotides matching TRBD1. The CDR3 extends over 14 amino acids. Germline V gene data show CDR1 as LNHDA and CDR2 as SQIVND (reference sequence). The J segment lost 8 bases and the V segment lost 3 bases, leaving 8 bases of the junction unmatched. The CDR3 is CASSIPGQGSGYTF. The CDR3 nucleotides read TGTGCCAGTAGTATTCCCGGACAGGGCAGCGGCTACACCTTC.

The V gene is TRBV28, the J gene TRBJ2-5, with 11 bases identical to TRBD2. This CDR3 spans 14 amino acids. Germline CDR1 reads MDHEN; CDR2 reads SYDVKM. The J segment lost 5 bases and the V segment lost 7 bases, leaving 6 bases of the junction unmatched. CDR3 DNA sequence: TGTGCCAGCACCTTTAGCGGGAGGGAGGAGACCCAGTACTTC. Amino acid sequence: CASTFSGREETQYF.

This clone has more than one count but fewer than ten. This sequence joins TRBV11-2 and TRBJ2-7; 12 nucleotides agree with TRBD2. V lost 5 bases to trimming and J lost 0 bases; unmatched junction nucleotides: 8. CDR1 and CDR2 (germline): SGHAT, FQNNGV. This CDR3 spans 17 amino acids. As DNA, the CDR3 is TGTGCCAGCAGCATACGGACTAGCGGGGTTCTCTCCTACGAGCAGTACTTC. This sequence encodes CASSIRTSGVLSYEQYF.

The CDR3 is CASSSRGGGTEAFF. The CDR3 coding sequence is TGTGCCAGCAGTTCCCGCGGGGGGGGCACTGAAGCTTTCTTT. The chain employs TRBV7-9 and TRBJ1-1; D may be TRBD1 (5 bases). V lost 6 bases and J lost 4, with 15 bases in between. The CDR3 is 14 amino acids. Germline loops: CDR1 SEHNR, CDR2 FQNEAQ (reference sequence).

This clone was counted only a few times. As DNA, the CDR3 is TGTGCCATCAGTGAAGACTGGTCCTACGAGCAGTACTTC. Translated, it gives CAISEDWSYEQYF. The chain has TRBV10-3 and TRBJ2-7; D is unresolved. The CDR3 is 13 residues long. Trimming left V 3 bases short and J 1 base short, with 7 bases between. CDR1 and CDR2 from the germline V gene are ENHRY and SYGVKD.

This clone came up a few times. Written as DNA, the CDR3 is TGCGCCAGCAGCTTGGAGCCGGTGAACACTGAAGCTTTCTTT. Translation: CASSLEPVNTEAFF. The V call is TRBV5-1, the J call TRBJ1-1, with D uncertain. Germline V gene sequence: CDR1 SGHRS, CDR2 YFSETQ. There are 14 residues in the CDR3. V gave up 0 bases and J gave up 0 bases, with 6 bases separating them.

The table lists this clone with a few counts. The junction departs from germline at one end; a sequencing error may be responsible. The CDR3 loop reads CASSLQPGDTIYF. In DNA form, the CDR3 reads TGTGCCAGCAGCTTACAGCCTGGAGACACCATATATTTT. This chain links TRBV7-3 with TRBJ1-3; D remains ambiguous. The CDR3 is 13 amino acids. Per the germline V gene, CDR1 is SGHTA and CDR2 is FQGTGA.

The chain employs TRBV11-2 and TRBJ2-1; perhaps TRBD1 as D (5 bases). Trimming removed 6 bases at V and 9 bases at J, with 18 bases between. Germline CDR1 is SGHAT and CDR2 is FQNNGV. The CDR3 is 14 residues long. CDR3 nucleotide sequence: TGTGCCAGCAGTTCAAGCCCCCAGGGCGGTGAGCAGTTCTTC. Protein: CASSSSPQGGEQFF.

In this sample, this clone turned up a few times. V is TRBV27 and J is TRBJ1-2, with 11 bases fitting TRBD1. The CDR3 totals 14 residues. Per germline, CDR1 MNHEY and CDR2 SMNVEV (reference sequence). V lost 6 bases to trimming and J lost 3 bases; unmatched junction nucleotides: 3. The CDR3 loop reads CASSWTGGYYGYTF. In DNA form, the CDR3 reads TGTGCCAGCAGCTGGACAGGGGGCTACTATGGCTACACCTTC.

In this sample, this clone turned up a few times. V gene TRBV7-8 combines with J gene TRBJ1-1, with TRBD1 matching 8 bases. V dropped 5 bases and J dropped 2; count of bases not matched to a gene: 7. CDR3 length: 15 amino acids. Per the germline V gene, CDR1 is SGHVS and CDR2 is FQNEAQ. CDR3 coding DNA: TGTGCCAGCAGCACCCGACAGGGGATAAACACTGAAGCTTTCTTT. Translated, it gives CASSTRQGINTEAFF.

The chain is built from TRBV23-1 and TRBJ2-7, with a tentative D call TRBD1 (5 bases). TRBV23-1 counts as an open reading frame of uncertain function. V was pared by 3 bases and J by 2 bases, with 14 bases between. CDR3 length: 15 residues. CDR3 sequence reads: CASSQGHEEAYEQYF. CDR3 nucleotides: TGCGCCAGCAGTCAGGGGCACGAGGAAGCCTACGAGCAGTACTTC.

This clone was seen a handful of times. The V gene is TRBV4-2, the J gene TRBJ1-2, with 8 positions matching TRBD1. There are 15 residues in the CDR3. The ends lost 1 base at V and 4 bases at J; junction bases unmatched: 5. Germline V gene data show CDR1 as LGHNA and CDR2 as YNFKEQ. The CDR3 bases are TGTGCCAGCAGCCAAGCGGGGACAGGCCCCTATGGCTACACCTTC. It codes for CASSQAGTGPYGYTF.

The V call is TRBV7-9, the J call TRBJ2-1, with TRBD1 matching 7 bases. Per germline, CDR1 SEHNR and CDR2 FQNEAQ (reference sequence). The CDR3 is 12 residues long. The DNA for the CDR3 is TGTGCGACAGGGAGCTCCTACAATGAGCAGTTCTTC. Amino acid sequence: CATGSSYNEQFF.

V gene TRBV28 combines with J gene TRBJ2-1; no clear D gene. The CDR3 has 14 amino acids. Germline assignment: CDR1 MDHEN and CDR2 SYDVKM. V dropped 8 bases and J dropped 4 bases, with 15 bases sitting between them. The CDR3 loop is CASLPVLRYNEQFF. The CDR3 DNA reads TGTGCCAGCCTCCCGGTCCTCCGGTACAATGAGCAGTTCTTC.

The sample holds a few counts of this clone. The chain couples TRBV25-1 to TRBJ2-1; weak D call: TRBD1 (5 bases). V was pared by 3 bases and J by 0 bases, with 9 bases between. Germline lookup yields CDR1 MGHDK and CDR2 SYGVNS. The CDR3 is 15 amino acids. The CDR3 DNA sequence: TGTGCCAGCAGTGAGCACAGGAGCTCCTACAATGAGCAGTTCTTC. Translated: CASSEHRSSYNEQFF.

This chain uses TRBV2 with TRBJ1-3; no clear D gene. CDR3 length: 12 amino acids. Germline V gene lookup returns CDR1 SNHLY and CDR2 FYNNEI. Trimming stripped 6 bases from V and 1 base from J, with 4 bases between. The CDR3 loop is CASSLSGNTIYF. CDR3 nucleotide sequence: TGTGCCAGCAGCCTTTCTGGAAACACCATATATTTT.

This chain links TRBV7-2 with TRBJ1-3, with 10 bases aligning to TRBD1. Germline values: CDR1 SGHTA, CDR2 FQGNSA. The CDR3 is made up of 15 amino acids. With V trimmed by 3 bases and J by 4 bases, 3 bases remained unmatched. The CDR3 DNA is TGTGCCAGCAGCTTCCCGGGACAGGGGGGAAACACCATATATTTT. Amino acids: CASSFPGQGGNTIYF.

The V call is TRBV6-1, the J call TRBJ1-6, with D hard to call. Trimming shortened V by 4 bases and J by 6 bases, and 16 bases separated the two germline ends. CDR1 and CDR2 (germline): MNHNS, SASEGT. The CDR3 is 16 amino acids. Here the CDR3 reads CASSVPPQQSNSPLHF. CDR3 sequence (DNA): TGTGCCAGCAGTGTCCCGCCCCAACAGAGTAATTCACCCCTCCACTTT.

The V and J genes are TRBV7-9 and TRBJ2-1, with 7 bases identical to TRBD2. The CDR3 contains 17 residues. The trim removed 2 bases at V and 4 bases at J, leaving 11 bases unmatched. Germline V gene sequence: CDR1 SEHNR, CDR2 FQNEAQ (reference sequence). The CDR3 sequence: CASSLPFRLALYNEQFF. Written as DNA, the CDR3 is TGTGCCAGCAGCTTACCCTTCCGACTAGCACTTTACAATGAGCAGTTCTTC.

The chain uses TRBV28 and TRBJ2-7, with 7 bases lining up with TRBD1. The CDR3 has 15 residues. CDR1 and CDR2 from the germline V gene are MDHEN and SYDVKM. J lost 4 bases, V lost 4 bases, and 10 bases had no gene match. The CDR3 DNA reads as TGTGCCAGCAGTTCCCCCCGGGACAGCTTATACGAGCAGTACTTC. This codes for CASSSPRDSLYEQYF. Full variable domain (missing parts from reference TRBV28 and TRBJ2-7): DVKVTQSSRYLVKRTGEKVFLECVQDMDHENMFWYRQDPGLGLRLIYFSYDVKMKEKGDIPEGYSVSREKKERFSLILESASTNQTSMYLCASSSPRDSLYEQYFGPGTRLTVT.